The 28 T cell receptor beta chains reported below all come from one sample, sequenced in a study of T cell responses to AZD1222 COVID-19 vaccine. Method: immunoSEQ multiplex PCR; TCRdb's copy keeps in-frame clones and lacks some. The data hold some 120,000 clones, with approximately 85% observed a single time. Sequenced here: peripheral blood, sampled 28 days after the second AZD1222 dose. Receptors originate from an adult who received the AZD1222 COVID-19 vaccine.

The rearrangement uses TRBV11-3 and TRBJ1-2, with TRBD1 matching 7 bases. The germline V gene encodes CDR1 SGHNT and CDR2 YENEEA. The CDR3 totals 14 residues. Germline trimming cut 1 base from V and 4 bases from J; bases unmatched to any gene: 3. This CDR3 is CASSLGQGGYGYTF. The CDR3 coding sequence is TGTGCCAGCAGCTTAGGACAGGGCGGCTATGGCTACACCTTC. Based on the CDR3 plus reference TRBV11-3 and TRBJ1-2, the full variable domain is EAGVVQSPRYKIIEKKQPVAFWCNPISGHNTLYWYLQNLGQGPELLIRYENEEAVDDSQLPKDRFSAERLKGVDSTLKIQPAELGDSAVYLCASSLGQGGYGYTFGSGTRLTVV.

V usage is TRBV30 and J usage is TRBJ2-7; the match to TRBD1 covers 10 bases. The CDR3 has 17 residues. Germline CDR1 reads GTSNPN; CDR2 reads SVGIG (reference sequence). V gave up 0 bases and J gave up 7 bases; unmatched junction bases: 15. Here the CDR3 DNA reads TGTGCCTGGAGTGTAAGTGTGGGACAGGGGAAGGTTCCAGAGCAGTACTTC. Translation: CAWSVSVGQGKVPEQYF.

V gene TRBV30 combines with J gene TRBJ2-1; D is possibly TRBD2 (6 bases). Deletions cut 4 bases from V and 4 bases from J, with 11 bases between. The CDR3 extends over 13 amino acids. Germline-derived CDR1 and CDR2 are GTSNPN and SVGIG (reference sequence). The CDR3 nucleotides are TGTGCCTGGATGGGGGGAACTTACAATGAGCAGTTCTTC. This codes for CAWMGGTYNEQFF.

In the case of this clone: The sample contains more than one DNA sequence encoding this CDR3. The V and J genes are TRBV16 and TRBJ1-5; 8 nucleotides line up with TRBD1. CDR1 KGHSY and CDR2 FQNENV come from the germline V gene. The J segment lost 4 bases and the V segment lost 0 bases, leaving 2 bases of the junction unmatched. The CDR3 sequence is 15 residues long. Here the CDR3 reads CASSQSGQANQPQHF. CDR3 in DNA: TGTGCCAGCAGCCAATCGGGACAGGCTAATCAGCCCCAGCATTTT.

The genes are TRBV28 and TRBJ2-7, with D maybe TRBD2 (6 bases). V gave up 3 bases and J gave up 6 bases, with 18 bases separating them. In germline, CDR1 is MDHEN, CDR2 SYDVKM. The CDR3 consists of 15 residues. CDR3 region: CASSFLASAPSEQYF. CDR3 nucleotide sequence: TGTGCCAGCAGTTTCTTAGCTAGCGCTCCCTCCGAGCAGTACTTC.

This clone has just one count. At one of its ends the junction is not consistent with the germline gene, which may arise from a read error. This rearrangement joins TRBV7-9 to TRBJ2-5, with TRBD2 matching 8 bases. This CDR3 is built from 14 residues. CDR1 SEHNR and CDR2 FQNEAQ come from the germline V gene (reference sequence). CDR3 region: CASTLGAGGETQYF. Here the CDR3 DNA reads TGTGCCAGCACCTTAGGGGCGGGAGGAGAGACCCAGTACTTC.

The J gene is TRBJ1-1, the V gene TRBV27; a possible D gene is TRBD1 (6 bases). Germline V CDR1 and CDR2: MNHEY, SMNVEV (reference sequence). The V and J ends lost 6 bases and 4 bases respectively, with 15 bases between them. This CDR3 spans 14 amino acids. This CDR3 is CASSAQGESTEAFF. CDR3 DNA: TGTGCCAGCAGCGCACAGGGTGAGAGCACTGAAGCTTTCTTT.

V usage is TRBV27 and J usage is TRBJ2-7, with 7 bases that match TRBD2. The CDR3 covers 16 residues. Trimming took 0 bases from V and 2 from J; bases not matched to a gene: 7. Germline V CDR1 and CDR2: MNHEY, SMNVEV (reference sequence). CDR3 residues: CASSLSAGVVAYEQYF. In DNA form, the CDR3 reads TGTGCCAGCAGTTTATCGGCGGGGGTGGTAGCCTACGAGCAGTACTTC.

This clone has just a few counts. The chain combines TRBV7-2 with TRBJ2-6; a possible D gene is TRBD1 (6 bases). Germline V CDR1 and CDR2: SGHTA, FQGNSA. The CDR3 runs to 17 residues. V lost 6 bases, J lost 0 bases, and 15 bases lay in between. The CDR3 nucleotides read TGTGCCAGCAGGGGCCCGGGACACAACTCTGGGGCCAACGTCCTGACTTTC. Its translation is CASRGPGHNSGANVLTF.

A single count supports this clone. DNA for the CDR3: TGTGCCAGCAGTACGGGAGTAGCTGAAAAACTGTTTTTT. Protein sequence: CASSTGVAEKLFF. This chain joins TRBV6-2 or TRBV6-3 and TRBJ1-4; D not resolved. The CDR3 totals 13 residues. Germline V gene data show CDR1 as MNHEY and CDR2 as SVGEGT. Trimming removed 5 bases from V and 7 bases from J, with 11 bases in between.

This chain joins TRBV5-1 and TRBJ1-2; 7 bases fit TRBD1. The CDR3 has 17 residues. CDR1 and CDR2 (germline): SGHRS, YFSETQ. The J segment lost 1 base and the V segment lost 4 bases, leaving 13 bases of the junction unmatched. The CDR3 nucleotides read TGCGCCAGCAGCCGCGGGACAGCTCCCTACCATAACTATGGCTACACCTTC. It yields the protein CASSRGTAPYHNYGYTF.

The sample holds a few counts of this clone. The chain combines TRBV6-5 with TRBJ1-1, with D perhaps matching TRBD1 (6 bases). V dropped 5 bases and J dropped 1 base, with 8 bases sitting between them. The CDR3 contains 13 residues. The germline CDR1 and CDR2 sequences are MNHEY and SVGAGI. CDR3 nucleotide sequence: TGTGCCAGCAGTCAACAGGGGAACACTGAAGCTTTCTTT. Encoded protein: CASSQQGNTEAFF.

The V gene is TRBV15, the J gene TRBJ1-3, with D possibly being TRBD1 (5 bases). The germline V gene has CDR1 LNHNV and CDR2 YYDKDF (reference sequence). V lost 6 bases and J 9 bases, leaving 12 bases between the germline ends. The CDR3 totals 12 residues. The CDR3 DNA is TGTGCCACCAGAGGACGGGGCGGCACCATATATTTT. Its translation is CATRGRGGTIYF. Drawing the rest from reference TRBV15 and TRBJ1-3, the complete variable domain is DAMVIQNPRYQVTQFGKPVTLSCSQTLNHNVMYWYQQKSSQAPKLLFHYYDKDFNNEADTPDNFQSRRPNTSFCFLDIRSPGLGDTAMYLCATRGRGGTIYFGEGSWLTVV.

The chain joins TRBV5-1 to TRBJ2-1; no clear D. The germline V and J ends were trimmed by 3 bases and 10 bases, with 14 bases remaining between them. CDR1 and CDR2 (germline): SGHRS, YFSETQ. The CDR3 spans 13 residues. CDR3 nucleotides: TGCGCCAGCAGCTACTGGACCGTAAGAGAGCAGTTCTTC. Amino acids: CASSYWTVREQFF.

The chain recombines TRBV7-9 with TRBJ1-1; 7 positions agree with TRBD1. The junction had 6 bases not matched to a gene; V was cut back by 4 bases and J by 1 base. This CDR3 has 15 residues. Per the germline V gene, CDR1 is SEHNR and CDR2 is FQNEAQ (reference sequence). The CDR3 loop is CASSWAGGRNTEAFF. The CDR3 DNA sequence: TGTGCCAGCAGCTGGGCAGGGGGGCGGAACACTGAAGCTTTCTTT.

The rearrangement links TRBV2 to TRBJ2-2; 14 nucleotides align to TRBD2. V shed 8 bases, J shed 4 bases, and the junction held 9 bases outside the gene matches. The CDR3 spans 17 residues. The germline gives CDR1 SNHLY, CDR2 FYNNEI. The CDR3 region is CASGRLAGGPGTGELFF. The CDR3 DNA reads as TGTGCCAGCGGCAGACTAGCGGGAGGGCCGGGCACCGGGGAGCTGTTTTTT. The full variable domain, completed using reference TRBV2 and TRBJ2-2, is EPEVTQTPSHQVTQMGQEVILRCVPISNHLYFYWYRQILGQKVEFLVSFYNNEISEKSEIFDDQFSVERPDGSNFTLKIRSTKLEDSAMYFCASGRLAGGPGTGELFFGEGSRLTVL.

V is TRBV3-1 (or the pseudogene TRBV3-2) and J is TRBJ2-7; 9 nucleotides agree with TRBD2. The CDR3 is made up of 15 amino acids. Germline V CDR1 and CDR2: LGHDT, YNNKEL (reference sequence). V was pared by 4 bases and J by 2 bases, with 6 bases of the junction left unmatched. The DNA for the CDR3 is TGTGCCAGCAGCCGATCCCTAGCGGGGCCCTACGAGCAGTACTTC. It codes for CASSRSLAGPYEQYF.

The CDR3 here is CASSLGTPYGYTF. The CDR3 region has the DNA TGTGCCAGCAGCTTAGGGACACCCTATGGCTACACCTTC. The V and J genes are TRBV7-2 and TRBJ1-2; D perhaps matches TRBD1 (5 bases). Germline V lookup: CDR1 SGHTA, CDR2 FQGNSA. Trimming removed 1 base from V and 4 bases from J, with 7 bases in between. This CDR3 spans 13 amino acids.

The V and J genes are TRBV19 and TRBJ1-1, with D possibly being TRBD1 (5 bases). The V end was cut by 3 bases, the J end by 4 bases, with 12 bases between. The length of the CDR3 is 14 residues. Germline CDR1 reads LNHDA; CDR2 reads SQIVND (reference sequence). The CDR3 protein is CASSITGLGTEAFF. The CDR3 DNA is TGTGCCAGTAGTATTACGGGGCTGGGCACTGAAGCTTTCTTT.

The chain joins TRBV3-1 (or the pseudogene TRBV3-2) to TRBJ2-2; D call uncertain. From germline, CDR1 is LGHDT and CDR2 YNNKEL (reference sequence). V was trimmed by 3 bases and J by 4 bases, leaving 6 bases between them. The CDR3 runs 13 residues. CDR3 in DNA: TGTGCCAGCAGCCATACACCCACCGGGGAGCTGTTTTTT. Translation: CASSHTPTGELFF.

The chain employs TRBV2 and TRBJ1-2; D unclear. CDR1 SNHLY and CDR2 FYNNEI come from the germline V gene. The length of the CDR3 is 10 residues. The V gene lost 8 bases and the J gene lost 4 bases, with 5 bases spanning the gap. CDR3 residues: CASPSYGYTF. As DNA, the CDR3 is TGTGCCAGCCCCTCCTATGGCTACACCTTC.

The V gene is TRBV5-1, the J gene TRBJ1-2; the D gene is possibly TRBD1 (5 bases). The CDR3 loop spans 15 amino acids. Germline CDR1 SGHRS, CDR2 YFSETQ. V shed 0 bases and J shed 1 base, with 10 bases lying between them. In DNA, the CDR3 is TGCGCCAGCAGCTTGGCCGGTCAGGGTAACTATGGCTACACCTTC. Translating it yields CASSLAGQGNYGYTF.

The chain is built from TRBV27 and TRBJ1-1; TRBD1 matches at 7 bases. Germline assignment: CDR1 MNHEY and CDR2 SMNVEV (reference sequence). The CDR3 is 13 amino acids. V shed 5 bases, J shed 7 bases, and the junction held 7 bases outside the gene matches. The CDR3 loop is CASSTPYRGEAFF. The CDR3 DNA sequence: TGTGCCAGCAGTACCCCATACAGGGGTGAAGCTTTCTTT.

The V call is TRBV15, the J call TRBJ2-3, with D unresolved. The CDR3 contains 12 residues. Trimming cost V 2 bases and J 6 bases, with 6 bases left between them. Germline V CDR1 and CDR2: LNHNV, YYDKDF (reference sequence). The DNA for the CDR3 is TGTGCCACCAGCAGACCCCGTGATACGCAGTATTTT. Translating gives CATSRPRDTQYF.

This clone appeared a single time. The genes are TRBV3-1 (or the pseudogene TRBV3-2) and TRBJ1-1; 7 bases are a match to TRBD1. There are 13 residues in the CDR3. The trim removed 2 bases at V and 3 bases at J, leaving 0 bases unmatched. Germline CDR1 and CDR2: LGHDT and YNNKEL (reference sequence). CDR3 nucleotide sequence: TGTGCCAGCAGCCAACAGGGGGACACTGAAGCTTTCTTT. Residues: CASSQQGDTEAFF.

The V gene is TRBV14, the J gene TRBJ2-7, with TRBD1 identical over 9 bases. This CDR3 has 15 amino acids. V was clipped by 1 base and J by 3 bases; unmatched bases: 4. Germline assignment: CDR1 SGHDN and CDR2 FVKESK. The chain's CDR3 is CASSQGTGVYYEQYF. CDR3 DNA sequence: TGTGCCAGCAGCCAAGGGACAGGGGTTTACTACGAGCAGTACTTC.

The chain uses TRBV3-1 (or the pseudogene TRBV3-2) and TRBJ2-2; the match to TRBD1 covers 9 bases. The CDR3 sequence is 21 residues long. CDR1 is LGHDT and CDR2 is YNNKEL in the germline V gene (reference sequence). Losses at the gene ends were 4 bases for V and 0 bases for J; bases not matched to a gene: 18. The CDR3 DNA reads as TGTGCCAGCAGCCCCCTACCGGGACAGGGCCTATATTATACGAACACCGGGGAGCTGTTTTTT. Its translation: CASSPLPGQGLYYTNTGELFF.

This chain uses TRBV7-3 with TRBJ1-1; the D gene is possibly TRBD1 (6 bases). Per germline, CDR1 SGHTA and CDR2 FQGTGA. CDR3 length: 14 amino acids. Trimming took 6 bases from V and 5 from J, leaving 16 bases between them. DNA for the CDR3: TGTGCCAGCAGTCTTTACCGTGACAGGACTGAAGCTTTCTTT. Amino acid sequence: CASSLYRDRTEAFF.